This entry describes one TCR beta chain. In this sample, this clonotype turned up many times. No cognate antigen has been identified for it. One base away there is no much larger clone; base qualities are not given. This sample was taken from a study of post-analysis software for immune sequencing data (dated by TCRdb to about 2015). Some background on the complete study: Relapsing-remitting, secondary progressive and progressive-relapsing multiple sclerosis were recorded as disease courses, and subtype annotation was lacking for some patients. Patient repertoires were compared against 11 to 12 previously published healthy control repertoires from donors aged about 6 to 27 years. A subset of samples was prepared in parallel using single-end sample barcoding, then pooled and co-amplified after Illumina adapter ligation.

To demonstrate the VDJtools post-analysis software, TCR beta repertoires were profiled from the peripheral blood of 13 young patients with multiple sclerosis. The multiple sclerosis patients were children and adolescents ranging in age from roughly 6 to 15 years. The library was made by PCR. TCRdb records Illumina HiSeq 2500 as the sequencer. To reduce PCR and sequencing biases, unique molecular identifiers were built into the TCR beta cDNA libraries. Every 1 to 10 million input T cells yielded about 500,000 cDNA molecules, meaning each molecule approximated one T cell. The patient libraries were prepared and sequenced using the same protocol as the earlier healthy control dataset. Samples belonging to the same batch were prepared together, multiplexed and sequenced on a shared HiSeq lane. As for the original processing: Raw barcoded reads were processed with MIGEC, discarding single-read molecular identifier groups before consensus assembly and CDR3 extraction. VDJtools was used for post-analysis of the clonotype tables, with diversity normalized by down-sampling every dataset to the smallest sample size. In repertoire overlap clustering, CDR3 amino acid sequences, but not nucleotide sequences, were matched to correct batch-related cross-sample contamination. TCRdb redid the processing of the public reads, applying fastp at Q25 and MiXCR, and retained in-frame beta chains. CDR3 protein duplicates are merged, each entry listing the most common genes and DNA. The V and J calls and clone size are TCRdb's, not the authors'. This sample is represented by around 190,000 distinct CDR3 sequences; 25% to 30% of them were singletons. The ten largest clones add up to roughly 3.5% of the sample.

The germline V end is reduced by 4 bases and the J end by 3 bases; junction bases left unmatched: 15. Its CDR3 holds 17 amino acids, cysteine through phenylalanine. Solely the CDR3 DNA is kept, with 51 bases framed from the first base. The germline V gene (reference sequence) sets CDR1 to DFQATT and CDR2 to SNEGSKA. General conclusions and limits of the study: When samples were clustered directly using the F measure, samples prepared in the same batch co-clustered strongly, which prompted a batch-effect correction. The multiple sclerosis patient group was slightly younger than the control group. Multiple sclerosis patients had significantly lower normalized Chao1 diversity than controls, a result that suggests substantial peripheral T-cell clonal expansion. Patients showed significantly higher frequencies than controls for a handful of TRBV segments, among them TRBV5-6, TRBV5-1 and TRBV20-1.

Sequencing was performed on blood. This receptor chain uses TRBV20-1 and TRBJ2-1, and 7 junctional nucleotides match TRBD2. This clonotype originated in a girl between 2 and 17 years old with multiple sclerosis. The CDR3 sequence is CSATTPWGGRNYNEQFF. The DNA is as follows: TGCAGTGCTACCACCCCCTGGGGGGGGAGAAACTACAATGAGCAGTTCTTC.